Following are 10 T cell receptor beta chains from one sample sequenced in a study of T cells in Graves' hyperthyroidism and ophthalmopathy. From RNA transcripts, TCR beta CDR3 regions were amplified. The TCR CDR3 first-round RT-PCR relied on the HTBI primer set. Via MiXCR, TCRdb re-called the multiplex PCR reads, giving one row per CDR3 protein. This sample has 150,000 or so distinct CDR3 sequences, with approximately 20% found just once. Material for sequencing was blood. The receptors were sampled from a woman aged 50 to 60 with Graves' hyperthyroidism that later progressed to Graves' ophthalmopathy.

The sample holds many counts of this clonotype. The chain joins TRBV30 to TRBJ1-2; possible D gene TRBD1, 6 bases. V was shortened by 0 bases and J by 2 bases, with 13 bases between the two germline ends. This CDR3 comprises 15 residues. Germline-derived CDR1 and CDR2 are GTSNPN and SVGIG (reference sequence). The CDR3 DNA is TGTGCCTGGAGTGTAATCGTGACAGGCAACTATGGCTACACCTTC. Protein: CAWSVIVTGNYGYTF.

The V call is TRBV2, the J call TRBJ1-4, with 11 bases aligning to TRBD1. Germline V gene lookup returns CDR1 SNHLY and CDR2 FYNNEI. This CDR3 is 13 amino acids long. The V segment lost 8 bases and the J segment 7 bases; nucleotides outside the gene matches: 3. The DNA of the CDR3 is TGTGCCAGCGGACAGGGGGCCGTTGAAAAACTGTTTTTT. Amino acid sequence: CASGQGAVEKLFF.

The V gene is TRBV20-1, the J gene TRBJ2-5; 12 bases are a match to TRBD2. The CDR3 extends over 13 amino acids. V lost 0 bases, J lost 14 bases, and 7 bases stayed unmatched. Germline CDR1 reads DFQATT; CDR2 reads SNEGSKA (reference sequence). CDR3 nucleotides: TGCAGTGCTAGAGAAGGGACTAGCGGGCTACTTTACTTC. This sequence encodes CSAREGTSGLLYF.

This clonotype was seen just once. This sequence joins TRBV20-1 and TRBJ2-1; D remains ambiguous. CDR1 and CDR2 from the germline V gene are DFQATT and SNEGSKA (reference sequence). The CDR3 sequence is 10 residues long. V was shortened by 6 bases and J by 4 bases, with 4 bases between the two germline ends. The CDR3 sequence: CSATYNEQFF. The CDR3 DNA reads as TGCAGTGCGACGTACAATGAGCAGTTCTTC.

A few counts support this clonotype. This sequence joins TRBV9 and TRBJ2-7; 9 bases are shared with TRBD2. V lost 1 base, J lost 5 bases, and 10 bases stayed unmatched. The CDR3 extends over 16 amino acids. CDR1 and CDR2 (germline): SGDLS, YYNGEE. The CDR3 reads CASSVNPLAGKHEQYF. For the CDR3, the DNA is TGTGCCAGCAGCGTAAATCCGCTAGCGGGAAAACACGAGCAGTACTTC.

The CDR3 region is CASSPRGGIGTDTQYF. The CDR3 bases are TGTGCCAGTAGCCCCAGGGGCGGGATCGGAACAGATACGCAGTATTTT. The gene calls are TRBV19 and TRBJ2-3; the D gene could be TRBD1 or TRBD2 (6 bases each). Trimming took off 6 bases at V and 3 bases at J, with 19 bases between the two ends. In germline, CDR1 is LNHDA, CDR2 SQIVND (reference sequence). The CDR3 consists of 16 residues. The full variable domain, in which reference TRBV19 and TRBJ2-3 provide the parts outside the CDR3, is DGGITQSPKYLFRKEGQNVTLSCEQNLNHDAMYWYRQDPGQGLRLIYYSQIVNDFQKGDIAEGYSVSREKKESFPLTVTSAQKNPTAFYLCASSPRGGIGTDTQYFGPGTRLTVL.

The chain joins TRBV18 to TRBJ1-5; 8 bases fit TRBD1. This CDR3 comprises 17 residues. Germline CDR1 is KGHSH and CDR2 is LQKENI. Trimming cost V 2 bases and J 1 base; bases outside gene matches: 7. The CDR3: CASSPLAGGGSNQPQHF. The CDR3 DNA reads TGTGCCAGCTCACCATTGGCAGGGGGCGGGAGCAATCAGCCCCAGCATTTT.

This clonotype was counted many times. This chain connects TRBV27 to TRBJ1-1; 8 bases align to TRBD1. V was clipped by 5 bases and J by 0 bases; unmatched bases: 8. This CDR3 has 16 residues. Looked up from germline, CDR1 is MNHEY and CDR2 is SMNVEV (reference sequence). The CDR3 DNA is TGTGCCAGCAGTCGACAGGGGTTGGCGGTGAACACTGAAGCTTTCTTT. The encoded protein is CASSRQGLAVNTEAFF.

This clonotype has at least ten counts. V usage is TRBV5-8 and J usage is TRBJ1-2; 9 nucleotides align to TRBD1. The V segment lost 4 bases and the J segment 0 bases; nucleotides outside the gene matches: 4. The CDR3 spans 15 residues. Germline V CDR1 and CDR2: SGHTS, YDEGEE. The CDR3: CASSRDRATNYGYTF. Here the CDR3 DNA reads TGTGCCAGCAGCCGGGACAGGGCAACTAACTATGGCTACACCTTC.

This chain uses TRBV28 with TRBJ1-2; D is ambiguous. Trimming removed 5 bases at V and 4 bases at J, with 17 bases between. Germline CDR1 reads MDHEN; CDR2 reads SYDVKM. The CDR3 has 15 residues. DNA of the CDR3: TGTGCCAGCAGTCCCGGTTTTAGGATCTTCTATGGCTACACCTTC. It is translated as CASSPGFRIFYGYTF.